These T cell receptor beta chains were read from a single sample in a study of OX40 agonist ivuxolimab in advanced cancers. Libraries were prepared by immunoSEQ multiplex PCR; TCRdb keeps only in-frame clonotypes and omits some of them. This sample has some 20,000 clones, with about 65% found just once. The sample here was CD4+ or CD8+ T cells sorted from blood, taken in a trial of the OX40 agonist ivuxolimab. These receptors all come from an adult with an advanced solid tumor such as melanoma, head and neck, liver or kidney cancer. The CDR3 runs from the conserved cysteine through the conserved F or W. D genes are given only for firm matches. A row's size may be missing; if present it is once, few, many or a size class.

TRBJ1-6	NA	TRBV4-1	NA	TGCGCCAGCAGCCAAGTGGACACCTCGCGCTCACCCCTCCACTTT	CASSQVDTSRSPLHF
TRBJ2-6	NA	TRBV9	TRBD2	TGTGCCTCAGAGCGGGGTTCTGGGGCCAACGTCCTGACTTTC	CASERGSGANVLTF
TRBJ2-4	few	TRBV9	NA	TGTGCCAGCAGCACCGGAATAGCCAAAAACATTCAGTACTTC	CASSTGIAKNIQYF
TRBJ1-5	NA	TRBV19	NA	TGTGCCAGTAGTATAGGGACACTTAGCAATCAGCCCCAGCATTTT	CASSIGTLSNQPQHF
TRBJ2-2	few	TRBV19	NA	TGTGCCAGTAAAGGGTCAAACACCGGGGAGCTGTTTTTT	CASKGSNTGELFF
TRBJ2-7	NA	TRBV11-2	TRBD2	TGTGCCAGCAGCGGTCTAGCGGGGGGTAACGAGCAGTACTTC	CASSGLAGGNEQYF
TRBJ2-6	NA	TRBV5-8	NA	TGTGCCAGCAGCTCCCCGTGGGGCTCTGGGGCCAACGTCCTGACTTTC	CASSSPWGSGANVLTF
TRBJ2-7	NA	TRBV28	NA	TGTGCCAGCAGTTTAAACAACGGCTACGAGCAGTACTTC	CASSLNNGYEQYF
TRBJ2-7	NA	TRBV11-3	NA	TGTGCCAGCAGCCCCGCGAGACAGACTAACTCCTACGAGCAGTACTTC	CASSPARQTNSYEQYF
TRBJ1-6	NA	TRBV27	NA	TGTGCCAGCAGTACCACCGGACGACCCCTCCACTTT	CASSTTGRPLHF
TRBJ2-1	NA	TRBV7-9	NA	TGTGCCAGCAGCTCTCAGGGTGTCTCGTACAATGAGCAGTTCTTC	CASSSQGVSYNEQFF
TRBJ2-7	NA	TRBV5-5	TRBD1	TGTGCCAGCATTGGGACAGCCTACGAGCAGTACTTC	CASIGTAYEQYF
TRBJ2-7	once	TRBV7-2	NA	TGTGCCAGCAGCTTATTTGGGCCAGGAGGGTACTACGAGCAGTACTTC	CASSLFGPGGYYEQYF
TRBJ1-1	once	TRBV14	NA	TGTGCCAGCAGCCAAGAACCCGACGGTGCGAGCTTTATGAACACTGAAGCTTTCTTT	CASSQEPDGASFMNTEAFF
TRBJ2-5	once	TRBV9	TRBD2	TGTGCCAGCAAGCCTAGCGGGCCCCAAGAGACCCAGTACTTC	CASKPSGPQETQYF
TRBJ1-3	NA	TRBV28	NA	TGTGCCAGCAGTTTAAAAGGGAGCTCTGGAAACACCATATATTTT	CASSLKGSSGNTIYF
TRBJ2-5	NA	TRBV6-6	NA	TGTGCCAGCAGCTACCAAGAGACCCAGTACTTC	CASSYQETQYF
TRBJ2-3	NA	TRBV7-9	NA	TGTGCCAGCAGCTTAGCCCGGGCGGGAATCACAGATACGCAGTATTTT	CASSLARAGITDTQYF
TRBJ2-2	NA	TRBV4-1	TRBD1	TGCGCCAGCAGCCAAGTGACAGGGTACACCGGGGAGCTGTTTTTT	CASSQVTGYTGELFF
TRBJ2-3	NA	TRBV13	TRBD2	TGTGCCAGCAGCCTGGGTGTGGGACTAGCTAGTGATACGCAGTATTTT	CASSLGVGLASDTQYF
TRBJ1-2	NA	TRBV6-5	NA	TGTGCCAGCAGTGCCAGATTCCTCGGGGGAGGCTACACCTTC	CASSARFLGGGYTF
TRBJ2-7	NA	TRBV10-3	TRBD2	TGTGCCATCGGACTAGCGGGGGGTCCCTACGAGCAGTACTTC	CAIGLAGGPYEQYF
TRBJ2-5	NA	TRBV7-6	NA	TGTGCCAGCAGCGCCAGACAGACCCAAGAGACCCAGTACTTC	CASSARQTQETQYF
TRBJ2-1	few	TRBV4-1	TRBD2	TGCGCCAGCAGCCTAGCGGGGGCCGGGAATGAGCAGTTCTTC	CASSLAGAGNEQFF
TRBJ1-2	NA	TRBV7-2	TRBD1	TGTGCCAGCAGCGTTCGTAGGGGGCTAACGAAAGGCTACACCTTC	CASSVRRGLTKGYTF
TRBJ2-2	NA	TRBV7-2	NA	TGTGCCAGCAGCTTAGCGCTCGTGACATCGTGGGCCGGGGAGCTGTTTTTT	CASSLALVTSWAGELFF
TRBJ2-1	NA	TRBV28	TRBD2	TGTGCCAGCAGTTTAAGGCTAGCGGGGTTCAATGAGCAGTTCTTC	CASSLRLAGFNEQFF
TRBJ1-6	NA	TRBV15	NA	TGTGCCACCCGGCAAGACTATAATTCACCCCTCCACTTT	CATRQDYNSPLHF
TRBJ2-7	NA	TRBV11-3	TRBD2	TGTGCCAGCAGCAAATTCGGAGCGGGGGAGTTCTACGAGCAGTACTTC	CASSKFGAGEFYEQYF
TRBJ2-5	few	TRBV29-1	TRBD2	TGCAGCGTTGGGGCGGGGGATGCGGGACTAGGGGTGACCCAGTACTTC	CSVGAGDAGLGVTQYF
TRBJ2-5	once	TRBV7-2	NA	TGTGCCAGCAGCCCCGACATCCTCGAGACCCAGTACTTC	CASSPDILETQYF
TRBJ1-1	few	TRBV6-5	NA	TGTGCCAGCAGTTATACCCCTAAGGTTGAAGCTTTCTTT	CASSYTPKVEAFF
TRBJ2-7	NA	TRBV11-2	NA	TGTGCCAGCAGCTTAGGTTGGGGAGGCTACGAGCAGTACTTC	CASSLGWGGYEQYF
TRBJ2-1	once	TRBV6-5	NA	TGTGCCAGCAGTTTCGCCAGGGACAATGAGCAGTTCTTC	CASSFARDNEQFF
TRBJ1-3	NA	TRBV4-3	NA	TGCGCCAGCAGCCAAGGAACAGGCCTCTCTGGAAACACCATATATTTT	CASSQGTGLSGNTIYF